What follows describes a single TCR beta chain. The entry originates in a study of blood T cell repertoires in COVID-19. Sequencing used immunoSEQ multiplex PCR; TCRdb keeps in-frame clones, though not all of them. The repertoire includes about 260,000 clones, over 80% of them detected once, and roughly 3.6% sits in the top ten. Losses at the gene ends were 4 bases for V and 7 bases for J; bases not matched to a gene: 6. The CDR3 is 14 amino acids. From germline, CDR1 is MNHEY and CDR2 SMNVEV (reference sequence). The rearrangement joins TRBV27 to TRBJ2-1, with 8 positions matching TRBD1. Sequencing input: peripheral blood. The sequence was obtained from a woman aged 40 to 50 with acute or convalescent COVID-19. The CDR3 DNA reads TGTGCCAGCAGTTCCGGGACAGGATGGAATGAGCAGTTCTTC. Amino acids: CASSSGTGWNEQFF.